The TCR beta chain described here comes from a study of cytomegalovirus exposure and HLA in healthy donors. This clone was detected a few times. No antigen is known for it. A multiplex PCR was run with 60 Vbeta primers and 13 Jbeta primers. The repertoire was sequenced with immunoSEQ multiplex PCR; TCRdb's copy has only in-frame clones and lacks some. The sample lists approximately 210,000 clones, about 80% seen once, with about 6% in the top ten. Germline V gene lookup returns CDR1 SEHNR and CDR2 FQNEAQ (reference sequence). V lost 6 bases, J lost 4 bases, and 13 bases stayed unmatched. The CDR3 loop spans 17 amino acids. Study conclusions and caveats: Some V segments, including TRBV6-2 and TRBV6-3, were excluded as indistinguishable. Available immune exposure information covered CMV serostatus only. Reports described diagnosis of cytomegalovirus status by the classifier as highly specific and sensitive. As was reported, the HLA-A and HLA-B alleles of most subjects were accurately predicted from TCR beta sequences.

The sequence was obtained from a man between 35 and 55 years old in good health and CMV-seropositive. This sequence joins TRBV7-9 and TRBJ2-1, with 9 positions matching TRBD2. The specimen sequenced was PBMCs. The CDR3, as DNA: TGTGCCAGCAGTTCCAGTATTAGCGGGAGATATTACAATGAGCAGTTCTTC. Protein product: CASSSSISGRYYNEQFF.